Below, 19 T cell receptor beta chains from the same sample are listed, as sequenced in a study of blood T cell repertoires in COVID-19. Profiled with immunoSEQ multiplex PCR; TCRdb holds only in-frame clones, not every one. The sample holds 250,000 to 350,000 clones; over 75% are singletons and the top ten take 6.5% to 9.5%. The sample taken for sequencing was peripheral blood. The receptors were gathered from a woman between 45 and 60 years old who had recovered from COVID-19.

The gene calls are TRBV6-5 and TRBJ1-5, with 8 nucleotides matching TRBD1. The germline V gene has CDR1 MNHEY and CDR2 SVGAGI. The CDR3 is made up of 14 amino acids. The V and J ends lost 6 bases and 2 bases, in that order; junction bases with no gene match: 3. The CDR3 nucleotides read TGTGCCAGCAGACGGACAGGGCGCAATCAGCCCCAGCATTTT. Protein product: CASRRTGRNQPQHF.

This chain joins TRBV12-3 or TRBV12-4 and TRBJ2-2; no clear D. The CDR3 has 12 residues. V shed 6 bases and J shed 1 base, with 3 bases lying between them. The CDR3 loop is CASSRNTGELFF. In DNA, the CDR3 is TGTGCCAGCAGCCGGAACACCGGGGAGCTGTTTTTT.

The chain has TRBV30 and TRBJ1-4, with no clear D. The CDR3 has 14 residues. The V gene lost 6 bases and the J gene lost 6 bases, with 17 bases spanning the gap. Looked up from germline, CDR1 is GTSNPN and CDR2 is SVGIG (reference sequence). The CDR3 region has the DNA TGTGCCTGCCGGATCGGAACAGAGTATGAAAAACTGTTTTTT. It codes for CACRIGTEYEKLFF.

This clone was counted a few times. The genes are TRBV6-5 and TRBJ1-1; possible D gene TRBD1, 5 bases. Germline V gene data show CDR1 as MNHEY and CDR2 as SVGAGI. Trimming shortened V by 7 bases and J by 1 base, and 10 bases separated the two germline ends. The CDR3 totals 13 residues. CDR3 amino acids: CASKWGENTEAFF. The CDR3 DNA is TGTGCCAGCAAGTGGGGCGAGAACACTGAAGCTTTCTTT.

This clone has just one count. This chain joins TRBV15 and TRBJ1-4; 7 nucleotides agree with TRBD1. Trimming took 3 bases from V and 6 from J; bases not matched to a gene: 7. Germline V gene data show CDR1 as LNHNV and CDR2 as YYDKDF (reference sequence). The CDR3 loop spans 15 amino acids. The CDR3 coding sequence is TGTGCCACCAGCAGGGAGGGGGCGAGGGATGAAAAACTGTTTTTT. This gives the protein CATSREGARDEKLFF.

This clone turned up a few times. The rearrangement joins TRBV30 to TRBJ2-7; 7 bases map to TRBD1. This CDR3 comprises 12 residues. V lost 7 bases to trimming and J lost 5 bases; unmatched junction nucleotides: 8. Germline CDR1 and CDR2: GTSNPN and SVGIG (reference sequence). The chain's CDR3 is CAFDRVRDEQYF. The CDR3 bases are TGTGCCTTTGACAGGGTTCGGGACGAGCAGTACTTC.

The rearrangement links TRBV18 to TRBJ1-4; possibly TRBD1 for D (6 bases). V lost 6 bases and J lost 8, with 13 bases in between. There are 13 residues in the CDR3. CDR1 is KGHSH, CDR2 LQKENI, per germline. The CDR3 region is CASSQGRGEKLFF. As DNA, the CDR3 is TGTGCCAGCTCCCAGGGGCGCGGGGAAAAACTGTTTTTT.

Only one count was recorded for this clone. The chain's CDR3 is CASSFVLQGAGETQYF. The CDR3 region has the DNA TGTGCCAGCAGTTTTGTTCTACAGGGGGCGGGGGAGACCCAGTACTTC. This sequence joins TRBV6-6 and TRBJ2-5, with 9 positions matching TRBD1. There are 16 residues in the CDR3. With 4 bases clipped from V and 5 bases from J, the junction kept 11 bases outside the gene matches. CDR1 is MNHNY and CDR2 is SVGAGI in the germline V gene (reference sequence).

This chain connects TRBV15 to TRBJ2-7; 7 bases are a match to TRBD1. J gave up 6 bases and V 5 bases, and 10 bases lay outside the gene matches. Germline V CDR1 and CDR2: LNHNV, YYDKDF (reference sequence). The CDR3 runs 14 residues. CDR3 amino acids: CATSSNRGTVEQYF. CDR3 DNA: TGTGCCACCAGCTCCAACAGGGGTACGGTCGAGCAGTACTTC.

To note about this clone: Other DNA sequences in this sample translate to the same CDR3. The chain employs TRBV18 and TRBJ2-7; 8 bases align to TRBD1. Looked up from germline, CDR1 is KGHSH and CDR2 is LQKENI. With 3 bases clipped from V and 5 bases from J, the junction kept 6 bases outside the gene matches. The CDR3 is made up of 14 amino acids. CDR3 DNA: TGTGCCAGCTCACCCGGACAGGGCAACCACGAGCAGTACTTC. This gives the protein CASSPGQGNHEQYF.

The rearrangement joins TRBV27 to TRBJ1-1, with D tentatively TRBD1 (6 bases). The CDR3 extends over 14 amino acids. Looked up from germline, CDR1 is MNHEY and CDR2 is SMNVEV (reference sequence). The ends were cut back, 1 base at V and 7 bases at J, with 13 bases in the middle. The CDR3 sequence: CASSLWETGNEAFF. CDR3 DNA: TGTGCCAGCAGTTTATGGGAGACAGGTAATGAAGCTTTCTTT.

The CDR3 loop reads CASRPGTSGQWQYF. The CDR3, as DNA: TGTGCCAGCAGGCCCGGGACTAGCGGGCAGTGGCAGTACTTC. V is TRBV6-5 and J is TRBJ2-7, with 12 bases lining up with TRBD2. Trimming removed 6 bases from V and 9 bases from J; junction bases left unmatched: 9. CDR3 length: 14 residues. Per the germline V gene, CDR1 is MNHEY and CDR2 is SVGAGI.

V and J are TRBV6-2 or TRBV6-3 and TRBJ2-7; possibly TRBD2 for D (6 bases). With 0 bases removed from V and 0 bases from J, the gap between germline ends came to 15 bases. The CDR3 sequence is 17 residues long. Germline CDR1 and CDR2: MNHEY and SVGEGT. CDR3: CASSYSIVAESSYEQYF. The CDR3 DNA reads as TGTGCCAGCAGTTACTCGATAGTAGCGGAAAGCTCCTACGAGCAGTACTTC.

The chain uses TRBV19 and TRBJ2-7; tentatively, D is TRBD2 (5 bases). Germline V CDR1 and CDR2: LNHDA, SQIVND (reference sequence). V was shortened by 6 bases and J by 2 bases, with 14 bases between the two germline ends. The length of the CDR3 is 14 residues. CDR3 loop: CASRSPGDTYEQYF. CDR3 nucleotide sequence: TGTGCCAGTAGATCACCCGGGGATACCTACGAGCAGTACTTC.

The rearrangement uses TRBV7-8 and TRBJ2-2; 9 bases are a match to TRBD1. This CDR3 has 15 amino acids. V trimming: 1 base; J trimming: 5 bases; junction bases outside the gene matches: 2. The germline V gene has CDR1 SGHVS and CDR2 FQNEAQ. CDR3 sequence: CASSLDGQGTGELFF. CDR3 DNA sequence: TGTGCCAGCAGCTTAGACGGACAGGGGACCGGGGAGCTGTTTTTT.

The J gene is TRBJ2-7, the V gene TRBV10-3; D possibly corresponds to TRBD2 (6 bases). The ends were cut back, 4 bases at V and 5 bases at J, with 12 bases in the middle. The CDR3 length is 13 residues. From germline, CDR1 is ENHRY and CDR2 SYGVKD. This CDR3 is CAISAALAHEQYF. In DNA, the CDR3 is TGTGCCATCAGTGCGGCACTAGCCCACGAGCAGTACTTC.

This clone was observed once. This sequence joins TRBV5-4 and TRBJ2-1; D call uncertain. In germline, CDR1 is SGHNT, CDR2 YYREEE (reference sequence). The CDR3 runs to 12 residues. Between the trimmed V and J ends, which lost 0 bases and 9 bases, there was a span of 7 bases. The CDR3 protein is CASSLVSREQFF. The CDR3, as DNA: TGTGCCAGCAGCTTGGTTAGTCGTGAGCAGTTCTTC.

V and J are TRBV6-7 and TRBJ1-6; D unresolved. TRBV6-7 is filed as an ORF, its function uncertain. The CDR3 is 16 residues long. V shed 0 bases and J shed 0 bases, with 6 bases lying between them. This CDR3 reads CASSYSGSSYNSPLHF. The CDR3 DNA sequence: TGTGCCAGCAGTTACTCTGGGAGCTCCTATAATTCACCCCTCCACTTT.

The rearrangement uses TRBV29-1 and TRBJ2-1; D may be TRBD1 (6 bases). Trimming took 4 bases from V and 8 from J, leaving 15 bases between them. CDR3 length equals 13 residues. Germline V gene data show CDR1 as SQVTM and CDR2 as ANQGSEA. The CDR3: CSVGQGLLYEQFF. DNA of the CDR3: TGCAGCGTTGGCCAGGGGTTGCTCTATGAGCAGTTCTTC.